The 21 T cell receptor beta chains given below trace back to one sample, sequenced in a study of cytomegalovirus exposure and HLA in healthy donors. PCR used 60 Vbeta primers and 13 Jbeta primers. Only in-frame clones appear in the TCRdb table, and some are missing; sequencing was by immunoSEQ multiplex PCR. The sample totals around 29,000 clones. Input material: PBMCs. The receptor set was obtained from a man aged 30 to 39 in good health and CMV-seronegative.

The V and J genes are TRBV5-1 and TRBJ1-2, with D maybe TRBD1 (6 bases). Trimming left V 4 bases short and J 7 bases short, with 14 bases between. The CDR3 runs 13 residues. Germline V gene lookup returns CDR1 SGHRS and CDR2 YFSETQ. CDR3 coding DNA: TGCGCCAGCAGCCAGGGGATCTGGGCTGGCTACACCTTC. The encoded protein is CASSQGIWAGYTF.

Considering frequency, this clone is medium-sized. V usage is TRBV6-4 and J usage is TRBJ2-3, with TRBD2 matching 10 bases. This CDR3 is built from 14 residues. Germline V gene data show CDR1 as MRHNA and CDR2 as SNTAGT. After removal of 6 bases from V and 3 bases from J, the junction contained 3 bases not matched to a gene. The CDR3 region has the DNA TGTGCCAGCAGCCCGGGACTAGCGACAGATACGCAGTATTTT. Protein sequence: CASSPGLATDTQYF.

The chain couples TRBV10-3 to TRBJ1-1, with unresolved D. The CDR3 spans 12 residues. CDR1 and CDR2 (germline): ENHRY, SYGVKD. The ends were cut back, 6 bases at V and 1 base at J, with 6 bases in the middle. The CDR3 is CAISPQNTEAFF. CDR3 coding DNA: TGTGCCATCAGCCCCCAGAACACTGAAGCTTTCTTT.

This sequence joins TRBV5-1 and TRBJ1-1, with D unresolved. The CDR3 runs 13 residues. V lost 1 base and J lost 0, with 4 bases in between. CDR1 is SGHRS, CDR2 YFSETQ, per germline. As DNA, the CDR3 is TGCGCCAGCAGCTTGCAGTTGAACACTGAAGCTTTCTTT. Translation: CASSLQLNTEAFF.

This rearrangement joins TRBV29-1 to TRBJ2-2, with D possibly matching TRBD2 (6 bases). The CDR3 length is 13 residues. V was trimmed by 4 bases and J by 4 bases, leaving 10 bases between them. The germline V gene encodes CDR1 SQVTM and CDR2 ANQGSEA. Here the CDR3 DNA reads TGCAGCGTTGGCGGGATTCTCACCGGGGAGCTGTTTTTT. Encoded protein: CSVGGILTGELFF.

CDR3: CASSLGIQGYGNEQFF. CDR3 nucleotides: TGTGCCAGCAGCTTAGGAATTCAGGGGTACGGCAATGAGCAGTTCTTC. The chain has TRBV7-2 and TRBJ2-1; D may be TRBD1 (6 bases). Trimming left V 1 base short and J 6 bases short, with 16 bases between. This CDR3 has 16 amino acids. CDR1 SGHTA and CDR2 FQGNSA come from the germline V gene.

In nucleotides, the CDR3 is TGTGCCAGCAGCCTATCAGGGGCTACCTACGAGCAGTACTTC. This gives the protein CASSLSGATYEQYF. The rearrangement joins TRBV7-9 to TRBJ2-7; the D gene is possibly TRBD1 (6 bases). The V and J ends lost 5 bases and 2 bases respectively, with 13 bases between them. Germline CDR1 is SEHNR and CDR2 is FQNEAQ (reference sequence). CDR3 length equals 14 residues. The whole variable domain, filled in from reference TRBV7-9 and TRBJ2-7, reads DTGVSQNPRHKITKRGQNVTFRCDPISEHNRLYWYRQTLGQGPEFLTYFQNEAQLEKSRLLSDRFSAERPKGSFSTLEIQRTEQGDSAMYLCASSLSGATYEQYFGPGTRLTVT.

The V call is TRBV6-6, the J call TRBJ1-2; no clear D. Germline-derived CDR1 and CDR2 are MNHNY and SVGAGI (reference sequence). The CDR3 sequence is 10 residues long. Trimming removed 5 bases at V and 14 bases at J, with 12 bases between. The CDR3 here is CASSGRRETF. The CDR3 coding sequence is TGTGCCAGCAGTGGCCGGCGGGAAACCTTC.

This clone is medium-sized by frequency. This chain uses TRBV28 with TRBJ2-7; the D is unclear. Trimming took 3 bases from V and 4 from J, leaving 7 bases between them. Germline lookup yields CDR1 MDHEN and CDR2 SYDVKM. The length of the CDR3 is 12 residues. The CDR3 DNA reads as TGTGCCAGCAGTTTCCAGAATTACGAGCAGTACTTC. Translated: CASSFQNYEQYF.

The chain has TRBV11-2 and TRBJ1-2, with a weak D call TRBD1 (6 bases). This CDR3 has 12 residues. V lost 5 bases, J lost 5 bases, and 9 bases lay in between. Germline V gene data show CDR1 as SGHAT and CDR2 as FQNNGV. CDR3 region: CASSLGQYGYTF. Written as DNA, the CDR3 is TGTGCCAGCAGCCTGGGACAATATGGCTACACCTTC. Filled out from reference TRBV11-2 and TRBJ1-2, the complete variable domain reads EAGVAQSPRYKIIEKRQSVAFWCNPISGHATLYWYQQILGQGPKLLIQFQNNGVVDDSQLPKDRFSAERLKGVDSTLKIQPAKLEDSAVYLCASSLGQYGYTFGSGTRLTVV.

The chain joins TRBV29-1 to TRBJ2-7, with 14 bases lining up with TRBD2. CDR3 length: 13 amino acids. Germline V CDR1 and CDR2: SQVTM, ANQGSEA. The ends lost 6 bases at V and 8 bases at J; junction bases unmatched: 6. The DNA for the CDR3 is TGCAGCGTGGGGACTAGCGGGAGTATCAAGCAGTACTTC. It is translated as CSVGTSGSIKQYF.

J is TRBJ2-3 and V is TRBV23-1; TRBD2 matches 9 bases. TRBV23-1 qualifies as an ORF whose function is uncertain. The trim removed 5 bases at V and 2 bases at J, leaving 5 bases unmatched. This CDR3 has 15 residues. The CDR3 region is CASSSGTSYTDTQYF. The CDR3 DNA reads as TGCGCCAGCAGTTCCGGGACTAGCTACACAGATACGCAGTATTTT.

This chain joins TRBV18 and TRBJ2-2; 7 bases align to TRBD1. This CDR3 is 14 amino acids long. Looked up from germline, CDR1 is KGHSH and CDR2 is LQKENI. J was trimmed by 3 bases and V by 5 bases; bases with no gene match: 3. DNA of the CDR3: TGTGCCAGCTCAAAGGGGACAGACACCGGGGAGCTGTTTTTT. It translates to CASSKGTDTGELFF.

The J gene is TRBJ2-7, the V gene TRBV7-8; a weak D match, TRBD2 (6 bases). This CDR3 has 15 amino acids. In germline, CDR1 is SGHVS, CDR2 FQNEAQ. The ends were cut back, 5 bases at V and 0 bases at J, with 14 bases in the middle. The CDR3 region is CASSPSSGVSYEQYF. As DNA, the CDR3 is TGTGCCAGCAGCCCCTCCTCGGGGGTCTCCTACGAGCAGTACTTC.

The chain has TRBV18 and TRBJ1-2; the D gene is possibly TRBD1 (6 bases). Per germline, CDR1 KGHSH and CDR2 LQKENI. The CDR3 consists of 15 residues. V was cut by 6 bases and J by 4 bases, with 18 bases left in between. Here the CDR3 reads CASSQDRDFGYGYTF. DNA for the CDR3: TGTGCCAGCTCCCAGGACAGAGACTTTGGCTATGGCTACACCTTC.

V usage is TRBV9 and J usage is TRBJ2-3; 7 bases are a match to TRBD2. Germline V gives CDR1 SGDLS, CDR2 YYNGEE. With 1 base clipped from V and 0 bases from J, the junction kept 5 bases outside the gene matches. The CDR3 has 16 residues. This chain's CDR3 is CASSVRPSGSTDTQYF. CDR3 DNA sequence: TGTGCCAGCAGCGTAAGGCCTAGCGGAAGCACAGATACGCAGTATTTT.

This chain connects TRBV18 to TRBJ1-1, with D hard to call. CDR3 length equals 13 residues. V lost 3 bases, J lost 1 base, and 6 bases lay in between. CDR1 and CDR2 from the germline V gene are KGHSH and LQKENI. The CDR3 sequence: CASSPDWNTEAFF. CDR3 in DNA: TGTGCCAGCTCACCGGACTGGAACACTGAAGCTTTCTTT.

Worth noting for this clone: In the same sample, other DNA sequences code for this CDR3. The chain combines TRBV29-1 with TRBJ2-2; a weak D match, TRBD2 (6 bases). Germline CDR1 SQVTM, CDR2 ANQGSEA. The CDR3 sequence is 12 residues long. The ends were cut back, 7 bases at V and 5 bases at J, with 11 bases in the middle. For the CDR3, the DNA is TGCAGCGGCCGCCTAGCGACCGGGGAGCTGTTTTTT. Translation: CSGRLATGELFF.

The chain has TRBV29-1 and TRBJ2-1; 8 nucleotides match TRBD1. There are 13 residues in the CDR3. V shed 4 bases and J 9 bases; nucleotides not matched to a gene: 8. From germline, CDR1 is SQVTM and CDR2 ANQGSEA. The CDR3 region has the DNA TGCAGCGTTGTGACAGGGGAGTGGAGTGAGCAGTTCTTC. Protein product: CSVVTGEWSEQFF.

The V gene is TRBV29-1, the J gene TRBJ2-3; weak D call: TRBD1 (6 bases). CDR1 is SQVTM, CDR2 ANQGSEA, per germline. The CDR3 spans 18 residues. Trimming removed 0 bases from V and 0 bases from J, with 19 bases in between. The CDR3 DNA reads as TGCAGCGTTGAAGATATGCCTCAGGGGAGTCCGAGCACAGATACGCAGTATTTT. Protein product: CSVEDMPQGSPSTDTQYF.

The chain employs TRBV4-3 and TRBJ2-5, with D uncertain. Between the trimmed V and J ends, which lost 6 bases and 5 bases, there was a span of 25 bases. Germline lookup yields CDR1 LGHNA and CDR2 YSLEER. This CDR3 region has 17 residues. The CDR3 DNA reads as TGCGCCAGCAGTGAAACTGCCAGGATCATTGTCGACGAGACCCAGTACTTC. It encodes CASSETARIIVDETQYF.